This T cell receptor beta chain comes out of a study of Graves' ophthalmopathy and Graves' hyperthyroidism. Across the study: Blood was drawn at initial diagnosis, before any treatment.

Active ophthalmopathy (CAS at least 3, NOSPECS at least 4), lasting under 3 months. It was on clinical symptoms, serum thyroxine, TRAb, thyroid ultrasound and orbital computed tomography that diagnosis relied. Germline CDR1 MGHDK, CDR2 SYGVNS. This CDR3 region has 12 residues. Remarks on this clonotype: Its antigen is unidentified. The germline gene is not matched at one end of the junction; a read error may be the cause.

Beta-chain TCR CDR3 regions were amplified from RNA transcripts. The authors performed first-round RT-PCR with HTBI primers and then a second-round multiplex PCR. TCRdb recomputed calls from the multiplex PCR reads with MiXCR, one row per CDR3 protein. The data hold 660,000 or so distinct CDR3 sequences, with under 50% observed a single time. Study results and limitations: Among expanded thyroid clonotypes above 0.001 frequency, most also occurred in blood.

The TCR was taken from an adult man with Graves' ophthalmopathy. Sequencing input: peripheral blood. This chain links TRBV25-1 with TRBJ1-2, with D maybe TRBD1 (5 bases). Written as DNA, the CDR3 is TGTACCAGCAGGGAATTCGACTATGGCTACACCTTC. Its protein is CTSREFDYGYTF.